This T cell receptor (beta chain) stems from a study of blood T cell repertoires in COVID-19. On the study more broadly: Samples representing acute and convalescent COVID-19 were sourced from the United States, Italy and Spain. The analysed material was cDNA or gDNA that came from T cells, B-cell-depleted T cells, or PBMCs.

This clone has just one count. In the study's own analysis: Reference gene primer amplification gave estimated nucleated cell counts. The method was immunoSEQ multiplex PCR; TCRdb's version includes in-frame clones alone and lacks a portion of them. The V and J calls and clone size come from that table; D and trimming were worked out from the DNA. This sample has about 250,000 clones, with approximately 88% found just once. The junction had 6 bases not matched to a gene; V was cut back by 5 bases and J by 1 base. From germline, CDR1 is SNHLY and CDR2 FYNNEI. The CDR3 sequence is 15 residues long. The sample was peripheral blood. The chain carries TRBV2 and TRBJ2-3; 7 bases line up with TRBD2. The TCR originated in a man aged 35 to 55 with acute or convalescent COVID-19. This CDR3 reads CASSTQRGGTDTQYF. CDR3 nucleotide sequence: TGTGCCAGCAGTACGCAGCGGGGCGGCACAGATACGCAGTATTTT. The variable domain in full, with the rest retrieved from reference TRBV2 and TRBJ2-3, is EPEVTQTPSHQVTQMGQEVILRCVPISNHLYFYWYRQILGQKVEFLVSFYNNEISEKSEIFDDQFSVERPDGSNFTLKIRSTKLEDSAMYFCASSTQRGGTDTQYFGPGTRLTVL.